This T cell receptor (beta chain) was recovered during a study of T cell responses to AZD1222 COVID-19 vaccine. Trimming cost V 5 bases and J 9 bases; bases outside gene matches: 9. Per germline, CDR1 MDHEN and CDR2 SYDVKM. The CDR3 loop spans 15 amino acids. Here immunoSEQ multiplex PCR was the method, and the copy in TCRdb shows in-frame clones only, minus some. Among some 100,000 clones listed, around 83% were seen once. This specimen consisted of peripheral blood, obtained on day 0 of AZD1222 vaccination. The chain combines TRBV28 with TRBJ1-6; 8 bases are shared with TRBD1. The receptor was derived from an adult in good health. The CDR3 sequence: CASSIGQGRGSPLHF. In DNA form, the CDR3 reads TGTGCCAGCAGTATTGGACAGGGTAGGGGTTCACCCCTCCACTTT.